The clone carrying this TCR beta chain was seen just once. Its specificity is not known. This sample stems from a study of OX40 agonist ivuxolimab in advanced cancers. Looking at the study overall: Age averaged about 66 years (range 23 to 79), and around 78% were male. Partial responses were achieved by three patients, of whom one had hepatocellular carcinoma and two had cutaneous melanoma. Study outcomes and limitations: What antigens the expanded peripheral T cells recognized was never established. The mean number of expanded clones was higher in CD8+ T cells than in CD4+.

Assay used: immunoSEQ multiplex PCR; TCRdb lists only in-frame clones, some missing. Of around 43,000 clones detected, approximately 86% appear once; the ten largest clones hold approximately 13%. The junction had 11 bases not matched to a gene; V was cut back by 5 bases and J by 7 bases. The CDR3 totals 16 residues. CDR1 is LNHDA and CDR2 is SQIVND in the germline V gene (reference sequence). This sequence joins TRBV19 and TRBJ2-1; the match to TRBD2 covers 10 bases. The specimen comprised CD4+ or CD8+ T cells sorted from blood, sampled in a trial of the OX40 agonist ivuxolimab. This sequence was found in an adult with an advanced solid tumor such as melanoma, head and neck, liver or kidney cancer. The CDR3 nucleotides are TGTGCCAGTAGTTTCCGACAGCGGGGGGGCGGGAATGAGCAGTTCTTC. Translating it yields CASSFRQRGGGNEQFF.